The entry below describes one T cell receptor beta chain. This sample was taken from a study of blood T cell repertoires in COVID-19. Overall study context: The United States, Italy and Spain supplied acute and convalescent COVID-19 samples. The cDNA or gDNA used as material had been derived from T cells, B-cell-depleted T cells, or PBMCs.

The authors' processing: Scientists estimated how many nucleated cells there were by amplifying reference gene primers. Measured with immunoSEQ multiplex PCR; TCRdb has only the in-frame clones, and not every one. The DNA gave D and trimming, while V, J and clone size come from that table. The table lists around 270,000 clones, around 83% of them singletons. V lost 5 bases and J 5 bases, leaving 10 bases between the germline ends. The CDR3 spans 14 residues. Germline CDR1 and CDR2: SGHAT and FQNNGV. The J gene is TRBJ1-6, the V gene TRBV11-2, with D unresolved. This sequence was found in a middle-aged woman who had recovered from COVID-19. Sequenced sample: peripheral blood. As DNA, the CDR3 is TGTGCCAGCAGCCCCCGACGGGATAATTCACCCCTCCACTTT. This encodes CASSPRRDNSPLHF. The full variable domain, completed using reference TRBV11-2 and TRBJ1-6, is EAGVAQSPRYKIIEKRQSVAFWCNPISGHATLYWYQQILGQGPKLLIQFQNNGVVDDSQLPKDRFSAERLKGVDSTLKIQPAKLEDSAVYLCASSPRRDNSPLHFGNGTRLTVT.